The sequence of this T cell receptor beta chain was determined in a study of identical twins. Each cDNA held unique molecular identifiers, and template switching gave it a universal primer site. TCRdb used MiXCR to reprocess the 5' RACE reads, holding one entry per CDR3 protein. Seen here are 1.5 million to 2 million distinct CDR3 sequences, 32% observed once, and the top ten hold under 0.35%. Sequencing was performed on cord blood. The sequence derives from a newborn girl in good health.

The CDR3 here is CASSLALLASGGSYEQYF. As DNA, the CDR3 is TGTGCCAGCAGCCTTGCCCTCCTAGCTAGCGGGGGCTCCTACGAGCAGTACTTC. The rearrangement links TRBV4-2 to TRBJ2-7; 10 bases map to TRBD2. V dropped 4 bases and J dropped 0; count of bases not matched to a gene: 12. Germline loops: CDR1 LGHNA, CDR2 YNFKEQ. This CDR3 region has 18 residues.